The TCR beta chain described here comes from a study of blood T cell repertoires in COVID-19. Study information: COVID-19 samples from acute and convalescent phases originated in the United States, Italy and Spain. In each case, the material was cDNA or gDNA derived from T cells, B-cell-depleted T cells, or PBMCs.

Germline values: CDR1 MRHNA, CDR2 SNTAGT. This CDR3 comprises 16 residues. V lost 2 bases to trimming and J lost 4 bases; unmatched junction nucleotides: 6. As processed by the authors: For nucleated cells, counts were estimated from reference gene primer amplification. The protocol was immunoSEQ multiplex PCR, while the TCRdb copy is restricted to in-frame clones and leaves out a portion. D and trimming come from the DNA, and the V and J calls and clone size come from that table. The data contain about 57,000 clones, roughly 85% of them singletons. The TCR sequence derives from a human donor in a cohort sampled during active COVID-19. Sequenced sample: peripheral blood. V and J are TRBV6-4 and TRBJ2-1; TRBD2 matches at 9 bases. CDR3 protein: CASSDAAGGQYNEQFF. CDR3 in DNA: TGTGCCAGCAGTGACGCGGCGGGGGGGCAGTACAATGAGCAGTTCTTC.